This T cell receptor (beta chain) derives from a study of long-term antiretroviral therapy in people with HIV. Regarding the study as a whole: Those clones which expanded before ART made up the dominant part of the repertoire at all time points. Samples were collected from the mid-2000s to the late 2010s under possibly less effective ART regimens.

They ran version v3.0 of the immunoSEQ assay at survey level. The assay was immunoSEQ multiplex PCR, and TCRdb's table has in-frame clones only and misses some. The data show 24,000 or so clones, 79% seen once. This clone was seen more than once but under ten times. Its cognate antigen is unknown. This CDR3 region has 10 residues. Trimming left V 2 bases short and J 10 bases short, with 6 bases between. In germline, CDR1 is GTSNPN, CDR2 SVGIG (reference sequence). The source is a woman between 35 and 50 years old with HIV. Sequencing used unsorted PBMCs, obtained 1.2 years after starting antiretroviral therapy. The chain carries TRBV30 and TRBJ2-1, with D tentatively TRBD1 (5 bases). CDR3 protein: CAWSHREQFF. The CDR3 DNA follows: TGTGCCTGGAGTCACAGGGAGCAGTTCTTC.